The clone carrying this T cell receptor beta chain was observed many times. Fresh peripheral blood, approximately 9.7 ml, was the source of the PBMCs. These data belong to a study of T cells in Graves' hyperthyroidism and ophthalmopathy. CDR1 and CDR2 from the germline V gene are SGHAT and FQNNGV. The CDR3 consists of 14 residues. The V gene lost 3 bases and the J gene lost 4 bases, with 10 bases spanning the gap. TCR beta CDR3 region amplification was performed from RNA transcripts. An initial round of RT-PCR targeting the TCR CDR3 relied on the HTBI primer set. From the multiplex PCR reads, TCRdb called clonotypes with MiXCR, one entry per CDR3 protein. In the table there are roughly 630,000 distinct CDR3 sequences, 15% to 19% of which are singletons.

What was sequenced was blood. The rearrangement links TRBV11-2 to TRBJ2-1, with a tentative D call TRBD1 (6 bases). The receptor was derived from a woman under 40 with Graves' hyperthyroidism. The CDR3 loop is CASSFQGRYNEQFF. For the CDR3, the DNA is TGTGCCAGCAGCTTTCAGGGGCGATACAATGAGCAGTTCTTC. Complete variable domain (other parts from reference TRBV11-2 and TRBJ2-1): EAGVAQSPRYKIIEKRQSVAFWCNPISGHATLYWYQQILGQGPKLLIQFQNNGVVDDSQLPKDRFSAERLKGVDSTLKIQPAKLEDSAVYLCASSFQGRYNEQFFGPGTRLTVL.